These 30 T cell receptor beta chains were all obtained from the same sample, sequenced in a study of T cell responses to AZD1222 COVID-19 vaccine. Here immunoSEQ multiplex PCR was the method, and the copy in TCRdb shows in-frame clones only, minus some. The table includes about 130,000 clones, roughly 92% detected once. The sample here was peripheral blood, taken 28 days after the second AZD1222 dose. The receptors originated from an adult who received the AZD1222 COVID-19 vaccine.

V usage is TRBV5-6 and J usage is TRBJ1-5; TRBD1 matches at 9 bases. The ends lost 1 base at V and 7 bases at J; junction bases unmatched: 9. The CDR3 runs 16 residues. In germline, CDR1 is SGHDT, CDR2 YYEEEE. The CDR3 nucleotides read TGTGCCAGCAGCTTGCGTACAGGGGGCATTCGACAGCCCCAGCATTTT. This gives the protein CASSLRTGGIRQPQHF.

The J gene is TRBJ2-5, the V gene TRBV6-5; possibly TRBD1 for D (6 bases). Per the germline V gene, CDR1 is MNHEY and CDR2 is SVGAGI. Trimming left V 6 bases short and J 4 bases short, with 12 bases between. The CDR3 totals 13 residues. The CDR3 loop reads CASRSGARETQYF. CDR3 DNA sequence: TGTGCCAGCAGGTCAGGGGCACGAGAGACCCAGTACTTC.

This clone was recorded once. The gene calls are TRBV18 and TRBJ1-5; tentative D call: TRBD1 (6 bases). The ends were cut back, 0 bases at V and 2 bases at J, with 14 bases in the middle. Germline V gene sequence: CDR1 KGHSH, CDR2 LQKENI. The CDR3 length is 17 residues. CDR3 region: CASSPPSGGGGNQPQHF. The CDR3 region has the DNA TGTGCCAGCTCACCACCGTCGGGGGGCGGAGGCAATCAGCCCCAGCATTTT. Based on the CDR3 plus reference TRBV18 and TRBJ1-5, the full variable domain is NAGVMQNPRHLVRRRGQEARLRCSPMKGHSHVYWYRQLPEEGLKFMVYLQKENIIDESGMPKERFSAEFPKEGPSILRIQQVVRGDSAAYFCASSPPSGGGGNQPQHFGDGTRLSIL.

V gene TRBV9 combines with J gene TRBJ2-3, with 8 bases aligning to TRBD1. Looked up from germline, CDR1 is SGDLS and CDR2 is YYNGEE. V was pared by 6 bases and J by 0 bases, with 12 bases of the junction left unmatched. The CDR3 covers 17 residues. CDR3 nucleotides: TGTGCCAGCACAGGGCAGGGGGCTTTTTCTAGCACAGATACGCAGTATTTT. Translated, it gives CASTGQGAFSSTDTQYF.

This clone was observed once. V usage is TRBV19 and J usage is TRBJ1-2; no clear D gene. Trimming shortened V by 2 bases and J by 8 bases, and 15 bases separated the two germline ends. Germline V CDR1 and CDR2: LNHDA, SQIVND (reference sequence). The CDR3 covers 14 residues. DNA for the CDR3: TGTGCCAGTAGTATACCTCAAACAACGGTCGGCTACACCTTC. Its protein product is CASSIPQTTVGYTF.

The V and J genes are TRBV6-4 and TRBJ1-2; 9 bases line up with TRBD1. Looked up from germline, CDR1 is MRHNA and CDR2 is SNTAGT. The CDR3 runs to 16 residues. V was clipped by 4 bases and J by 6 bases; unmatched bases: 12. CDR3 protein: CASSVGTGTILHGYTF. CDR3 in DNA: TGTGCCAGCAGTGTCGGGACAGGGACAATCTTGCATGGCTACACCTTC.

This clone turned up a few times. The CDR3 loop is CASSPSPNNQPQHF. The CDR3, as DNA: TGTGCCAGCTCACCATCCCCGAATAATCAGCCCCAGCATTTT. The chain employs TRBV18 and TRBJ1-5; D gene uncertain. Trimming stripped 2 bases from V and 4 bases from J, with 9 bases between. The CDR3 totals 14 residues. Germline CDR1 KGHSH, CDR2 LQKENI. Looking up the rest from reference TRBV18 and TRBJ1-5 gives the full variable domain: NAGVMQNPRHLVRRRGQEARLRCSPMKGHSHVYWYRQLPEEGLKFMVYLQKENIIDESGMPKERFSAEFPKEGPSILRIQQVVRGDSAAYFCASSPSPNNQPQHFGDGTRLSIL.

The chain carries TRBV5-1 and TRBJ1-3; D remains ambiguous. From germline, CDR1 is SGHRS and CDR2 YFSETQ. The CDR3 length is 14 residues. V lost 4 bases to trimming and J lost 1 base, with 9 bases between them. The CDR3 DNA is TGCGCCAGCAGCCCCGAAGGGTCTGGAAACACCATATATTTT. This translates into CASSPEGSGNTIYF.

This clone was recorded only once. The chain couples TRBV29-1 to TRBJ1-1, with 7 positions matching TRBD1. In germline, CDR1 is SQVTM, CDR2 ANQGSEA. J lost 0 bases, V lost 5 bases, and 3 bases had no gene match. The CDR3 is made up of 13 amino acids. CDR3 amino acids: CSVSDRMNTEAFF. CDR3 sequence (DNA): TGCAGCGTTTCGGACAGGATGAACACTGAAGCTTTCTTT.

The CDR3 bases are TGTGCCAGCAGCTTACAGGCAGGGGAAGAGACCCAGTACTTC. This gives the protein CASSLQAGEETQYF. J is TRBJ2-5 and V is TRBV7-2; perhaps TRBD1 as D (6 bases). Germline values: CDR1 SGHTA, CDR2 FQGNSA. Between the trimmed V and J ends, which lost 2 bases and 3 bases, there was a span of 10 bases. The CDR3 extends over 14 amino acids.

This sequence joins TRBV6-2 or TRBV6-3 and TRBJ2-1; possible D gene TRBD2, 6 bases. CDR3 size: 13 residues. The V gene's germline CDR1 is MNHEY and CDR2 SVGEGT. The V end was cut by 2 bases, the J end by 9 bases, with 11 bases between. For the CDR3, the DNA is TGTGCCAGCAGTTACGCGACTAGTGGTGAGCAGTTCTTC. This sequence encodes CASSYATSGEQFF.

This chain uses TRBV5-4 with TRBJ2-1; D is perhaps TRBD1 or TRBD2 (5 bases each). The V end was cut by 4 bases, the J end by 1 base, with 18 bases between. This CDR3 contains 17 residues. Germline CDR1 and CDR2: SGHNT and YYREEE (reference sequence). The CDR3 loop reads CASSPGGGQGSYNEQFF. DNA of the CDR3: TGTGCCAGCAGCCCTGGAGGTGGTCAGGGTTCCTACAATGAGCAGTTCTTC.

The V call is TRBV30, the J call TRBJ1-5; D is undetermined. With 1 base removed from V and 3 bases from J, the gap between germline ends came to 10 bases. The CDR3 extends over 14 amino acids. Germline assignment: CDR1 GTSNPN and CDR2 SVGIG (reference sequence). CDR3 sequence (DNA): TGTGCCTGGAGTGGAGGGCAGTTCAATCAGCCCCAGCATTTT. Amino acids: CAWSGGQFNQPQHF.

The gene calls are TRBV19 and TRBJ2-6; D is ambiguous. The germline V gene has CDR1 LNHDA and CDR2 SQIVND (reference sequence). V gave up 4 bases and J gave up 2 bases, with 6 bases separating them. The CDR3 is 14 amino acids. CDR3 region: CASSSTPGANVLTF. In nucleotides, the CDR3 is TGTGCCAGTAGTAGCACACCTGGGGCCAACGTCCTGACTTTC.

This clone was recorded once. The chain links TRBV7-6 to TRBJ1-2; TRBD1 matches 7 bases. The CDR3 has 13 amino acids. V lost 5 bases, J lost 7 bases, and 7 bases stayed unmatched. CDR1 SGHVS and CDR2 FNYEAQ come from the germline V gene. CDR3 nucleotides: TGTGCCAGCAGCAACCAGGGGGTGGGTGGCTACACCTTC. Its translation: CASSNQGVGGYTF.

The gene calls are TRBV25-1 and TRBJ1-1; no clear D gene. V lost 6 bases, J lost 6 bases, and 11 bases lay in between. Germline values: CDR1 MGHDK, CDR2 SYGVNS. The CDR3 is 12 amino acids. The CDR3 coding sequence is TGTGCCAGCAGGTTACAGTCCGCTGAAGCTTTCTTT. Translating it yields CASRLQSAEAFF.

V is TRBV6-2 or TRBV6-3 and J is TRBJ1-2, with D unresolved. Per germline, CDR1 MNHEY and CDR2 SVGEGT. This CDR3 comprises 15 residues. Trimming took off 2 bases at V and 0 bases at J, with 10 bases between the two ends. CDR3 DNA: TGTGCCAGCAGTTACCTTCGGACTACTAACTATGGCTACACCTTC. This translates into CASSYLRTTNYGYTF.

The rearrangement links TRBV10-3 to TRBJ1-2; D is uncertain. CDR1 and CDR2 (germline): ENHRY, SYGVKD. The CDR3 is made up of 15 amino acids. V gave up 7 bases and J gave up 0 bases, with 15 bases separating them. Here the CDR3 reads CAIKSSWETNYGYTF. CDR3 in DNA: TGTGCCATCAAGAGCTCCTGGGAGACTAACTATGGCTACACCTTC.

V and J are TRBV7-9 and TRBJ2-7; D is unresolved. V lost 11 bases, J lost 3 bases, and 11 bases lay in between. The CDR3 is 11 amino acids. The germline CDR1 and CDR2 sequences are SEHNR and FQNEAQ (reference sequence). This CDR3 is CASSRGYEQYF. Here the CDR3 DNA reads TGTGCCTCCTCGCGAGGCTACGAGCAGTACTTC.

The chain has TRBV19 and TRBJ1-1; D unclear. V was shortened by 1 base and J by 1 base, with 7 bases between the two germline ends. Germline assignment: CDR1 LNHDA and CDR2 SQIVND (reference sequence). CDR3 length: 14 amino acids. CDR3 region: CASSIGQANTEAFF. As DNA, the CDR3 is TGTGCCAGTAGTATAGGGCAGGCGAACACTGAAGCTTTCTTT.

This rearrangement joins TRBV7-2 to TRBJ1-2; 9 nucleotides line up with TRBD1. The V gene's germline CDR1 is SGHTA and CDR2 FQGNSA. Unmatched junction bases numbered 11, after V lost 1 base and J lost 8 bases. This CDR3 has 16 residues. The CDR3 sequence: CASSLGVGLTGGGYTF. CDR3 bases: TGTGCCAGCAGCTTAGGGGTTGGACTGACAGGGGGAGGCTACACCTTC.

This clone showed up just once. The chain recombines TRBV28 with TRBJ1-5; no firm D call. V lost 3 bases and J lost 8, with 11 bases in between. The CDR3 covers 13 residues. Germline assignment: CDR1 MDHEN and CDR2 SYDVKM. Here the CDR3 DNA reads TGTGCCAGCAGTTTCGATTTCTTGGAGCCCCAGCATTTT. It encodes CASSFDFLEPQHF.

The chain employs TRBV10-3 and TRBJ1-2; D is unresolved. The CDR3 runs to 13 residues. V was cut by 2 bases and J by 8 bases, with 12 bases left in between. CDR1 and CDR2 from the germline V gene are ENHRY and SYGVKD. CDR3 bases: TGTGCCATCAGTGAGCAAACCGGCGGAGGCTACACCTTC. Translating it yields CAISEQTGGGYTF.

DNA of the CDR3: TGTGCCAGCAGCTTAGACTCCTATAATTCACCCCTCCACTTT. Its protein is CASSLDSYNSPLHF. J is TRBJ1-6 and V is TRBV13, with D unresolved. Germline assignment: CDR1 PRHDT and CDR2 FYEKMQ (reference sequence). This CDR3 is built from 14 residues. Deletions cut 1 base from V and 0 bases from J, with 1 base between.

V is TRBV29-1 and J is TRBJ1-2; D possibly corresponds to TRBD1 (5 bases). Per the germline V gene, CDR1 is SQVTM and CDR2 is ANQGSEA. There are 14 residues in the CDR3. Trimming left V 4 bases short and J 3 bases short, with 15 bases between. CDR3 DNA: TGCAGCGTTGGGGGATCGGGGGTCGACTATGGCTACACCTTC. Translated: CSVGGSGVDYGYTF.

V and J are TRBV30 and TRBJ1-4; D is uncertain. Trimming removed 7 bases from V and 6 bases from J, with 12 bases in between. The V gene's germline CDR1 is GTSNPN and CDR2 SVGIG (reference sequence). The CDR3 sequence is 12 residues long. The CDR3 spells CASGWFDEKLFF. The CDR3 region has the DNA TGTGCCTCGGGGTGGTTCGATGAAAAACTGTTTTTT.

The rearrangement joins TRBV4-1 to TRBJ1-5; D uncertain. Trimming cost V 0 bases and J 3 bases, with 9 bases left between them. The germline V gene encodes CDR1 MGHRA and CDR2 YSYEKL. The CDR3 extends over 15 amino acids. CDR3 protein: CASSQERQANQPQHF. In DNA, the CDR3 is TGCGCCAGCAGCCAAGAGAGGCAGGCCAATCAGCCCCAGCATTTT.

The gene calls are TRBV7-6 and TRBJ1-3; D not certain. The V end lost 1 base, the J end lost 0 bases, and 10 bases lay between the germline ends. The germline V gene has CDR1 SGHVS and CDR2 FNYEAQ. The CDR3 is 16 residues long. CDR3 coding DNA: TGTGCCAGCAGCTTAGGGGTGGGCCCCTCTGGAAACACCATATATTTT. This translates into CASSLGVGPSGNTIYF. Full variable domain (rest looked up from reference TRBV7-6 and TRBJ1-3): GAGVSQSPRYKVTKRGQDVALRCDPISGHVSLYWYRQALGQGPEFLTYFNYEAQQDKSGLPNDRFSAERPEGSISTLTIQRTEQRDSAMYRCASSLGVGPSGNTIYFGEGSWLTVV.

The chain couples TRBV7-9 to TRBJ2-7, with D possibly being TRBD1 or TRBD2 (5 bases each). Trimming cost V 6 bases and J 2 bases, with 14 bases left between them. CDR3 size: 14 residues. Germline assignment: CDR1 SEHNR and CDR2 FQNEAQ (reference sequence). The CDR3 DNA sequence: TGTGCCAGCAGATCCGGGACGGAAACCTACGAGCAGTACTTC. Its protein is CASRSGTETYEQYF. Using reference TRBV7-9 and TRBJ2-7 for the parts outside the CDR3, the full variable domain is DTGVSQNPRHKITKRGQNVTFRCDPISEHNRLYWYRQTLGQGPEFLTYFQNEAQLEKSRLLSDRFSAERPKGSFSTLEIQRTEQGDSAMYLCASRSGTETYEQYFGPGTRLTVT.

The chain combines TRBV11-3 with TRBJ1-2; D is perhaps TRBD1 (5 bases). This CDR3 is 14 amino acids long. V lost 3 bases to trimming and J lost 4 bases, with 12 bases between them. Germline V gives CDR1 SGHNT, CDR2 YENEEA. CDR3 sequence reads: CASSFDIGTYGYTF. In DNA, the CDR3 is TGTGCCAGCAGCTTCGATATCGGGACCTATGGCTACACCTTC.